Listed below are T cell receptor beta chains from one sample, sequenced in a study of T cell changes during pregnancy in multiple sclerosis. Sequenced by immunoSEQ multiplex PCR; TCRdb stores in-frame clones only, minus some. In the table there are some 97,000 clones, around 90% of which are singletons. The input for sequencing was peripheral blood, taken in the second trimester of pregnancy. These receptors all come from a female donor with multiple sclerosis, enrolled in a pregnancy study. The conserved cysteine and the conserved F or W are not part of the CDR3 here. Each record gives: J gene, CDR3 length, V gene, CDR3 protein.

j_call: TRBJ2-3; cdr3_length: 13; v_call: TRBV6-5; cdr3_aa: ASSYSVLRTDTQY
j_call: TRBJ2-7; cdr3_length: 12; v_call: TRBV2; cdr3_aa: ASTLGAISYEQY
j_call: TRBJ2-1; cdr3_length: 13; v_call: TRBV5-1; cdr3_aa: ASSLGQGGGNEQF
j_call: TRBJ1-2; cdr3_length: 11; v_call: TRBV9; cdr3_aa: ASSVVDSGGYT
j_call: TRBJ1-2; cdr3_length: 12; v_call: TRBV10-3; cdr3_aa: AITPGGMDYGYT
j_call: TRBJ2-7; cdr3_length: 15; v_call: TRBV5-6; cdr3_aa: ASSSLSSGRTFYEQY
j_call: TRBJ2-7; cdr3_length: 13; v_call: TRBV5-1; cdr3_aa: ASSYGTGDSYEQY
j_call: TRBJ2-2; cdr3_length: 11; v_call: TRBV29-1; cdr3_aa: SVVQGFSGELF
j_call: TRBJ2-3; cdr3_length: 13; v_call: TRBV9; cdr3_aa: ASSVIAAGTDTQY
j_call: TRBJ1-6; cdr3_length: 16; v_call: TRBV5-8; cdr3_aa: ASSFFYRGRHDGSPLH
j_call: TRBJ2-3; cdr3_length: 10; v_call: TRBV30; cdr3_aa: AFEGAADTQY
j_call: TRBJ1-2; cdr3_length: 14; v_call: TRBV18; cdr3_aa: ASSPLGQGPNYGYT
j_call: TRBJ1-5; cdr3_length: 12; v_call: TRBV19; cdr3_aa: ASSKDYSNQPQH
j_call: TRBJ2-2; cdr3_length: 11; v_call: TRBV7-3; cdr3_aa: ASSSSLPGELF
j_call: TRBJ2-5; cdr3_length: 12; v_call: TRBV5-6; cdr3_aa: ASSWDRGGETQY
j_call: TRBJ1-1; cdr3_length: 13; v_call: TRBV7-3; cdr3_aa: ASSLSGNLNTEAF
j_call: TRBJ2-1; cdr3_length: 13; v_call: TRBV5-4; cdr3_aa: ASSLDGSSYNEQF
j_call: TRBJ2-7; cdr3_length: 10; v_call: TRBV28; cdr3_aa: ASTRTSYEQY
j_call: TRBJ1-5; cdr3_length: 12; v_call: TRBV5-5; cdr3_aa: ASSRDTSNQPQH
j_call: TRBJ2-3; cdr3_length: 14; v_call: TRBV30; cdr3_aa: AWSSRTSGSTDTQY
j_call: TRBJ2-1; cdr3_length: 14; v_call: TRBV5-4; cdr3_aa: ASSLAQRGSYNEQF
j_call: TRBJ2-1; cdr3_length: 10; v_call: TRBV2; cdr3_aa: ASSVRPNEQF
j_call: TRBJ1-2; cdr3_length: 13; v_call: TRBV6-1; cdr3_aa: ASYGQGVTLYGYT
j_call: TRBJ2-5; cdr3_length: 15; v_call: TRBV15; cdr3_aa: ATSRELGLAGGETQY
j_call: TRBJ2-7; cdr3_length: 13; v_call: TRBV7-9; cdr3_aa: ASENADRGTYEQY
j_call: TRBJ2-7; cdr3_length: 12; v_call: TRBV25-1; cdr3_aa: ASSDGGGPYEQY
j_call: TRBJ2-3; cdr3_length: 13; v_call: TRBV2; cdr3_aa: ASTGTAPRTDTQY
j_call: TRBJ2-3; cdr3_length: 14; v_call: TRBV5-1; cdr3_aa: ASSLAGAGGADTQY
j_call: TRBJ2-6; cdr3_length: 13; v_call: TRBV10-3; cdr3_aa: AISPDSSGANVLT
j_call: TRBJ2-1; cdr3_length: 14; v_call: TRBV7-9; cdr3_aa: ASSSGGLALGNEQF
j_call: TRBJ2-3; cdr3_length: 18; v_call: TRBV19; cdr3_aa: ASSKHGGLAGAPSTDTQY
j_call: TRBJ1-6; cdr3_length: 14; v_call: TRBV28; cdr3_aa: ASSLVRGHPDSPLH
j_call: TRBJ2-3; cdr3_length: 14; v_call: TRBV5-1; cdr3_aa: ASSSSPGQGQDTQY
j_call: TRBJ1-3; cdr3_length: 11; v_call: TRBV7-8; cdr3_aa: ASSSSSGNTIY
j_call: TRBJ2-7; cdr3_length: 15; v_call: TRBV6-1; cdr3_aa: ASSEGLTADPFYEQY
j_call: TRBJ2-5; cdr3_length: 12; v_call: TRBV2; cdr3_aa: ASSVPGLRETQY
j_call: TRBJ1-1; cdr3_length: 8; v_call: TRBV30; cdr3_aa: ACRSLEAF
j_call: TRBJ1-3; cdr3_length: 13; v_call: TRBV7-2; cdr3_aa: ASSLAGGLGNTIY
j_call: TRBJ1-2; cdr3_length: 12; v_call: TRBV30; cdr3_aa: AWRRQGAYYGYT
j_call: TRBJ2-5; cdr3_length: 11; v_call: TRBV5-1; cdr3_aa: ASSLGDRETQY
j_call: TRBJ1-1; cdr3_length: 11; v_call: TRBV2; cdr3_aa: ASRPHENTEAF
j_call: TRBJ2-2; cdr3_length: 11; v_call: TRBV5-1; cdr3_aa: ASSPGVPGELF
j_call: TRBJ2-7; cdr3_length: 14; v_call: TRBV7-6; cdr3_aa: ASSLASGTGAYEQY
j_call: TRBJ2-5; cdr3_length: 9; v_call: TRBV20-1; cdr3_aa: SASREETQY
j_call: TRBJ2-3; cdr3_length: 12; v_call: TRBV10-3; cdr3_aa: AIKPRGETDTQY
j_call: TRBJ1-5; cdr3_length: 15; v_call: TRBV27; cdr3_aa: ASSPRGGGFSNQPQH
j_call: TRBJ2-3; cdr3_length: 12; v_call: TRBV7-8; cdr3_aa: ASSSKVSTDTQY
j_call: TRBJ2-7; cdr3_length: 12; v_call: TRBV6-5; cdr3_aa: ASRPGDRDYEQY
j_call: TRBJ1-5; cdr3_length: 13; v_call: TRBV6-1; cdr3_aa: ASSKPRPSGQPQH
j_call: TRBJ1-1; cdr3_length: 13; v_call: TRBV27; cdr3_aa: ASSLTPGGRTEAF
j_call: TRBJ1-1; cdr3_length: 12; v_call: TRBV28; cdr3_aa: ASTEGVVNTEAF
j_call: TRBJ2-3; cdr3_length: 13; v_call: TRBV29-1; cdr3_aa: SVELEQGGIYTQY
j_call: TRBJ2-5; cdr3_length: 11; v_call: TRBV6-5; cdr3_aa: ASRRLGVETQY